This T cell receptor (beta chain) came from a study of post-analysis software for immune sequencing data. Overall study: The courses of disease that were included comprised relapsing-remitting, secondary progressive and progressive-relapsing multiple sclerosis. Study findings and constraints: Normalized Chao1 diversity was significantly reduced in patients versus controls. Strong co-clustering by F measure was evident for samples that had been prepared in the same batch. Roughly 5 TRBV segments, including TRBV5-6, TRBV5-1 and TRBV20-1, were more frequent in patients than controls.

Notes on this clonotype: Its antigen is still unknown.

Sequencing libraries made from TCR beta cDNA carried unique molecular identifiers. T cells numbering roughly 1 to 10 million yielded 450,000 to 500,000 cDNA molecules. TCRdb redid the calling of the PCR reads with MiXCR, one entry per CDR3 protein. This table has 700,000 to 800,000 distinct CDR3 sequences, about 32% appearing once. The CDR3 spans 16 residues. V lost 3 bases and J lost 4; bases outside the gene matches: 8. The specimen was blood. The J gene is TRBJ1-5, the V gene TRBV12-3 or TRBV12-4; 8 bases are shared with TRBD1. This TCR was sampled from a girl aged 10-17 years with multiple sclerosis. CDR3 in amino acids: CASSLSQGARNQPQHF. The CDR3 bases are TGTGCCAGCAGTTTGAGTCAGGGGGCGCGAAATCAGCCCCAGCATTTT.